This TCR beta chain was found in a study of memory CD8 T cells in hepatitis C reinfection. Per the germline V gene, CDR1 is SEHNR and CDR2 is FQNEAQ (reference sequence). The CDR3 has 16 amino acids. V lost 4 bases, J lost 2 bases, and 3 bases stayed unmatched. Time point of the sample: pre-reinfection, 55 to 20 weeks before reinfection detection. Sorted cells were sequenced directly ex vivo without any in vitro expansion. Some clones are missing from TCRdb's copy, which holds only in-frame ones; the method was immunoSEQ multiplex PCR. The sample consists of more than 45,000 clones, around nine tenths of them appearing once.

The chain couples TRBV7-9 to TRBJ2-1, with 12 nucleotides matching TRBD2. The sequence derives from a man aged 18-30 years with hepatitis C virus infection. The specimen sequenced was naive CD8+ T cells sorted from blood. CDR3 sequence: CASSSSSGGAYNEQFF. Written as DNA, the CDR3 is TGTGCCAGCAGCTCCTCTAGCGGGGGGGCCTACAATGAGCAGTTCTTC.